This T cell receptor (beta chain) emerged from a study of cytomegalovirus exposure and HLA in healthy donors. The PCR used 60 Vbeta and 13 Jbeta primers. Data came from immunoSEQ multiplex PCR; TCRdb stores just in-frame clones and leaves some out. Of 100,000 to 150,000 clones listed, 77% are singletons. Findings and limits, study-wide: TRBV6-2, TRBV6-3 and some other V segments were unresolvable in 87-base-pair reads. Later work found most CMV-associated TCR beta chains apparently HLA-restricted.

V was pared by 6 bases and J by 4 bases, with 3 bases of the junction left unmatched. CDR1 LNHDA and CDR2 SQIVND come from the germline V gene (reference sequence). This CDR3 comprises 13 residues. Worth noting for this clone: No antigen is known for it.

The chain couples TRBV19 to TRBJ2-5; TRBD2 agrees at 9 bases. Sequencing input: PBMCs. The source is a male donor in good health and CMV-seropositive. CDR3 sequence: CASSSGRTETQYF. Written as DNA, the CDR3 is TGTGCCAGTAGCAGCGGGAGGACAGAGACCCAGTACTTC.